This T cell receptor (beta chain) was sequenced during a study of blood T cell repertoires in COVID-19. On the study more broadly: T cells, B-cell-depleted T cells, or PBMCs supplied cDNA or gDNA.

Generated by immunoSEQ multiplex PCR, the TCRdb table keeps only in-frame clones and is missing some. The sample holds 40,000 to 45,000 clones; about nine tenths are singletons and the top ten take around 6.5%. V dropped 7 bases and J dropped 2 bases, with 9 bases sitting between them. This CDR3 region has 14 residues. Germline CDR1 is MNHEY and CDR2 is SVGAGI. V usage is TRBV6-5 and J usage is TRBJ2-6; tentatively, D is TRBD1 (6 bases). Sequenced: peripheral blood. The clonotype was recovered from a human donor in a cohort sampled during active COVID-19. The DNA for the CDR3 is TGTGCCAGCAAGAGGGACACTGGGGCCAACGTCCTGACTTTC. Translating gives CASKRDTGANVLTF.